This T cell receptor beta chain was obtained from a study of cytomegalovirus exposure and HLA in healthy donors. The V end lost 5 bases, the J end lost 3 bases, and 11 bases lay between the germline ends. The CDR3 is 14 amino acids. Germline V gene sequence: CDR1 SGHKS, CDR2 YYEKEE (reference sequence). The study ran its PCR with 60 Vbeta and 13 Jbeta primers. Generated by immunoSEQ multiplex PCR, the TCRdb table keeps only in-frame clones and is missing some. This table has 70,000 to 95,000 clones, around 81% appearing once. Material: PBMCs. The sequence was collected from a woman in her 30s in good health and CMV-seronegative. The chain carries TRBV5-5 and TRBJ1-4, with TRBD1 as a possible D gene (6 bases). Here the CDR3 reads CASRSGVANEKLFF. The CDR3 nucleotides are TGTGCCAGCAGATCAGGGGTCGCTAATGAAAAACTGTTTTTT.